These 21 T cell receptor beta chains came from one sample sequenced in a study of CD8 T cells in ankylosing spondylitis. Broader study findings: In ankylosing spondylitis blood, a motif of eight highly homologous TCR beta variants appeared characteristic.

From the 5' RACE reads, TCRdb called clonotypes with MiXCR, one entry per CDR3 protein. This table holds 700,000 to 1,000,000 distinct CDR3 sequences, about an eighth found once. These TCRs' antigens remain unknown. Sequencing was performed on blood, either unsorted or a sorted T cell fraction (not recorded which). These receptors came from a male donor with ankylosing spondylitis.

The rearrangement joins TRBV6-2 or TRBV6-3 to TRBJ2-5; 11 nucleotides align to TRBD1. The CDR3 is 15 residues long. J gave up 4 bases and V 8 bases, and 9 bases lay outside the gene matches. Per germline, CDR1 MNHEY and CDR2 SVGEGT. The CDR3 sequence is CASARWTGGRETQYF. In nucleotides, the CDR3 is TGTGCCAGCGCTCGGTGGACAGGGGGCCGAGAGACCCAGTACTTC.

The chain joins TRBV5-1 to TRBJ1-2, with 9 nucleotides matching TRBD1. After removal of 2 bases from V and 3 bases from J, the junction contained 2 bases not matched to a gene. CDR3 length equals 14 residues. Germline V gene lookup returns CDR1 SGHRS and CDR2 YFSETQ. DNA of the CDR3: TGCGCCAGCAGCTTCGGGACAGGGTACTATGGCTACACCTTC. Its protein product is CASSFGTGYYGYTF.

This sequence joins TRBV7-6 and TRBJ2-3; 10 bases align to TRBD2. The CDR3 has 18 amino acids. J was trimmed by 1 base and V by 1 base; bases with no gene match: 8. The germline gives CDR1 SGHVS, CDR2 FNYEAQ. CDR3 sequence: CASSLGLAGAGGTDTQYF. DNA of the CDR3: TGTGCCAGCAGCTTAGGGCTAGCGGGGGCCGGGGGCACAGATACGCAGTATTTT.

There are many counts of this clonotype. The chain has TRBV12-3 or TRBV12-4 and TRBJ1-2; 8 nucleotides align to TRBD1. V shed 7 bases, J shed 1 base, and the junction held 8 bases outside the gene matches. This CDR3 spans 15 amino acids. For the CDR3, the DNA is TGTGCCAGCACCCTTGACAGGGGACTTAACTATGGCTACACCTTC. Translated: CASTLDRGLNYGYTF.

The gene calls are TRBV18 and TRBJ2-1; D is unclear. Trimming stripped 3 bases from V and 10 bases from J, with 13 bases between. The germline gives CDR1 KGHSH, CDR2 LQKENI. This CDR3 comprises 13 residues. CDR3 nucleotides: TGTGCCAGCTCACCCGGACGGTCTAGGGAGCAGTTCTTC. Protein product: CASSPGRSREQFF.

This clonotype was seen a few times. V usage is TRBV7-2 and J usage is TRBJ2-2; D not certain. With 5 bases removed from V and 5 bases from J, the gap between germline ends came to 18 bases. Germline V gene data show CDR1 as SGHTA and CDR2 as FQGNSA. There are 16 residues in the CDR3. The CDR3: CASSPRAPFGTGELFF. The CDR3 nucleotides are TGTGCCAGCAGCCCTCGGGCACCCTTTGGGACCGGGGAGCTGTTTTTT.

This clonotype was detected only a few times. The V gene is TRBV28, the J gene TRBJ1-1; tentative D call: TRBD1 (6 bases). The CDR3 covers 13 residues. Trimming left V 4 bases short and J 5 bases short, with 11 bases between. Germline V lookup: CDR1 MDHEN, CDR2 SYDVKM. Here the CDR3 DNA reads TGTGCCAGCAGTTCAGGGGCTAAGACTGAAGCTTTCTTT. Translating it yields CASSSGAKTEAFF.

This sequence joins TRBV7-9 and TRBJ1-1; D is undetermined. V was clipped by 4 bases and J by 1 base, with 10 bases between them. Germline V gene sequence: CDR1 SEHNR, CDR2 FQNEAQ (reference sequence). The CDR3 consists of 14 residues. The CDR3 spells CASSSLTWNTEAFF. The DNA for the CDR3 is TGTGCCAGCAGCTCACTTACCTGGAACACTGAAGCTTTCTTT. The complete variable domain, with remaining parts taken from reference TRBV7-9 and TRBJ1-1, reads DTGVSQNPRHKITKRGQNVTFRCDPISEHNRLYWYRQTLGQGPEFLTYFQNEAQLEKSRLLSDRFSAERPKGSFSTLEIQRTEQGDSAMYLCASSSLTWNTEAFFGQGTRLTVV.

This clonotype was counted between two and nine times. The chain couples TRBV20-1 to TRBJ1-2; D is unresolved. The CDR3 loop spans 13 amino acids. V was trimmed by 7 bases and J by 10 bases, leaving 22 bases between them. Germline loops: CDR1 DFQATT, CDR2 SNEGSKA (reference sequence). The CDR3 region is CSVTTASQGPYTF. The DNA of the CDR3 is TGCAGTGTAACAACAGCTTCACAAGGTCCCTACACCTTC.

The CDR3 DNA is TGTGCCAGCAGCTTAGGGGACGCTCCGGCGGGTCAGCCCCAGCATTTT. It translates to CASSLGDAPAGQPQHF. The rearrangement joins TRBV7-9 to TRBJ1-5; D is perhaps TRBD1 (5 bases). Germline V gene sequence: CDR1 SEHNR, CDR2 FQNEAQ (reference sequence). The length of the CDR3 is 16 residues. V lost 1 base and J lost 6, with 16 bases in between. Looking up the rest from reference TRBV7-9 and TRBJ1-5 gives the full variable domain: DTGVSQNPRHKITKRGQNVTFRCDPISEHNRLYWYRQTLGQGPEFLTYFQNEAQLEKSRLLSDRFSAERPKGSFSTLEIQRTEQGDSAMYLCASSLGDAPAGQPQHFGDGTRLSIL.

At least ten counts were recorded for this clonotype. The chain joins TRBV28 to TRBJ1-5; D perhaps matches TRBD1 (5 bases). Trimming shortened V by 3 bases and J by 5 bases, and 8 bases separated the two germline ends. The CDR3 runs 13 residues. Per germline, CDR1 MDHEN and CDR2 SYDVKM. CDR3 residues: CASSLGEHQPQHF. CDR3 in DNA: TGTGCCAGCAGTTTGGGGGAACATCAGCCCCAGCATTTT.

The chain is built from TRBV5-1 and TRBJ2-2; 8 bases fit TRBD2. Germline V gene sequence: CDR1 SGHRS, CDR2 YFSETQ. CDR3 length equals 15 residues. The V and J ends lost 3 bases and 5 bases, in that order; junction bases with no gene match: 6. Written as DNA, the CDR3 is TGCGCCAGCAGCTCCGGGGGGGAAGAAACCGGGGAGCTGTTTTTT. This translates into CASSSGGEETGELFF.

This chain joins TRBV11-1 and TRBJ2-7, with a weak D call TRBD1 (6 bases). In germline, CDR1 is SGHAT, CDR2 FQDESV (reference sequence). V was shortened by 3 bases and J by 3 bases, with 9 bases between the two germline ends. The CDR3 spans 13 residues. CDR3 DNA: TGTGCCAGCAGCTTTGACAGGATCTACGAGCAGTACTTC. Translated: CASSFDRIYEQYF.

Many counts were recorded for this clonotype. V and J are TRBV29-1 and TRBJ1-4, with TRBD1 identical over 7 bases. The junction had 5 bases not matched to a gene; V was cut back by 7 bases and J by 3 bases. The CDR3 length is 13 residues. Germline V gives CDR1 SQVTM, CDR2 ANQGSEA. As DNA, the CDR3 is TGCAGCGCCGACAGGGTGGCTAATGAAAAACTGTTTTTT. It is translated as CSADRVANEKLFF.

The chain uses TRBV6-2 or TRBV6-3 and TRBJ1-6, with TRBD1 matching 8 bases. With V trimmed by 3 bases and J by 8 bases, 6 bases remained unmatched. Germline V gene data show CDR1 as MNHEY and CDR2 as SVGEGT. This CDR3 contains 15 residues. The CDR3 sequence is CASSYRGQGDSPLHF. The CDR3 DNA reads TGTGCCAGCAGTTATCGCGGACAGGGTGATTCACCCCTCCACTTT.

This clonotype was seen only a few times. The chain employs TRBV15 and TRBJ2-5; maybe TRBD1 (6 bases). This CDR3 has 14 amino acids. Germline V gene lookup returns CDR1 LNHNV and CDR2 YYDKDF (reference sequence). The germline V and J ends were trimmed by 1 base and 4 bases, with 10 bases remaining between them. The CDR3 bases are TGTGCCACCAGCAGAGGAGGGGGAGTAGAGACCCAGTACTTC. This gives the protein CATSRGGGVETQYF.

The J gene is TRBJ2-1, the V gene TRBV11-2; 8 nucleotides match TRBD1. This CDR3 has 17 residues. Germline CDR1 is SGHAT and CDR2 is FQNNGV. J lost 6 bases, V lost 1 base, and 11 bases had no gene match. The CDR3: CASSLGRGRVKGNEQFF. In DNA form, the CDR3 reads TGTGCCAGCAGCTTAGGCAGGGGGCGCGTCAAGGGCAATGAGCAGTTCTTC.

This clonotype was counted a few times. The V gene is TRBV6-5, the J gene TRBJ1-2, with D possibly being TRBD1 (5 bases). The CDR3 is 15 amino acids. In germline, CDR1 is MNHEY, CDR2 SVGAGI. Between the trimmed V and J ends, which lost 2 bases and 0 bases, there was a span of 10 bases. CDR3 in DNA: TGTGCCAGCAGTTACAATTCAGGGACTAACTATGGCTACACCTTC. This encodes CASSYNSGTNYGYTF.

The rearrangement uses TRBV19 and TRBJ2-2; D is ambiguous. This CDR3 is built from 13 residues. V shed 6 bases and J shed 3 bases, with 8 bases lying between them. Germline V gene sequence: CDR1 LNHDA, CDR2 SQIVND (reference sequence). DNA for the CDR3: TGTGCCAGTAGGACGGTTTACACCGGGGAGCTGTTTTTT. The encoded protein is CASRTVYTGELFF.

This clonotype was seen just once. A much larger clone lies a single base off, so this may be a read error. The chain has TRBV29-1 and TRBJ2-2; tentatively, D is TRBD2 (6 bases). This CDR3 comprises 13 residues. CDR1 SQVTM and CDR2 ANQGSEA come from the germline V gene. The CDR3 here is CSVGRVGTEELFF. CDR3 DNA sequence: TGCAGCGTTGGGAGGGTTGGAACCGAGGAGCTGTTTTTT.

A word on this clonotype: The germline gene is not matched at one end of the junction; a read error may be the cause. The chain combines TRBV20-1 with TRBJ2-7; 7 bases map to TRBD1. The V gene's germline CDR1 is DFQATT and CDR2 SNEGSKA (reference sequence). The CDR3 sequence is 13 residues long. CDR3 amino acids: CTATQGPNYEQHF. The CDR3 coding sequence is TGCACTGCTACACAGGGGCCGAATTACGAGCAGCACTTC.